The 13 T cell receptor beta chains below were found in one sample sequenced in a study of cytomegalovirus exposure and HLA in healthy donors. 13 Jbeta primers and 60 Vbeta primers were used for the PCR. TCRdb keeps only in-frame clones here, not all; method: immunoSEQ multiplex PCR. Altogether about 150,000 clones are present, less than 90% being singletons, with the ten largest covering approximately 1.9%. The sequenced sample was PBMCs. The receptor set was obtained from a man younger than 30 in good health and CMV-seronegative.

The rearrangement links TRBV7-6 to TRBJ1-1; 7 nucleotides line up with TRBD1. This CDR3 contains 14 residues. The V gene end was trimmed by 3 bases and the J gene end by 6 bases; junction bases not matched to a gene: 7. Germline lookup yields CDR1 SGHVS and CDR2 FNYEAQ. CDR3 in DNA: TGTGCCAGCAGCTTGGGGACAGTCGGCTCTGAAGCTTTCTTT. Amino acid sequence: CASSLGTVGSEAFF. Full variable domain (rest looked up from reference TRBV7-6 and TRBJ1-1): GAGVSQSPRYKVTKRGQDVALRCDPISGHVSLYWYRQALGQGPEFLTYFNYEAQQDKSGLPNDRFSAERPEGSISTLTIQRTEQRDSAMYRCASSLGTVGSEAFFGQGTRLTVV.

The J gene is TRBJ1-2, the V gene TRBV6-5; 9 nucleotides line up with TRBD1. CDR1 is MNHEY and CDR2 is SVGAGI in the germline V gene. Trimming took 6 bases from V and 3 from J; bases not matched to a gene: 8. The CDR3 covers 15 residues. The CDR3 region is CASSSRTGVDYGYTF. In DNA form, the CDR3 reads TGTGCCAGCAGCTCAAGGACAGGGGTCGACTATGGCTACACCTTC.

The chain is built from TRBV28 and TRBJ2-5; maybe TRBD2 (6 bases). The V and J ends lost 5 bases and 5 bases respectively, with 21 bases between them. The length of the CDR3 is 16 residues. CDR1 is MDHEN and CDR2 is SYDVKM in the germline V gene. The CDR3 is CASSHPAGSWGETQYF. In DNA form, the CDR3 reads TGTGCCAGCAGTCACCCGGCGGGATCATGGGGGGAGACCCAGTACTTC. Supplemented by reference TRBV28 and TRBJ2-5, the full variable domain reads DVKVTQSSRYLVKRTGEKVFLECVQDMDHENMFWYRQDPGLGLRLIYFSYDVKMKEKGDIPEGYSVSREKKERFSLILESASTNQTSMYLCASSHPAGSWGETQYFGPGTRLLVL.

The chain carries TRBV10-3 and TRBJ2-3; D may be TRBD2 (6 bases). Germline CDR1 is ENHRY and CDR2 is SYGVKD. This CDR3 comprises 14 residues. V lost 0 bases to trimming and J lost 10 bases, with 14 bases between them. The CDR3 coding sequence is TGTGCCATCAGTGAGTCAGTATCCGGGGAGGCGCAGTATTTT. Its translation is CAISESVSGEAQYF.

This chain links TRBV5-1 with TRBJ2-1, with TRBD2 matching 13 bases. J was trimmed by 7 bases and V by 3 bases; bases with no gene match: 10. This CDR3 is 17 amino acids long. Per the germline V gene, CDR1 is SGHRS and CDR2 is YFSETQ. CDR3 coding DNA: TGCGCCAGCAGCTCGCCCCTCACTAGCGGGAGGGGGAATGAGCAGTTCTTC. This gives the protein CASSSPLTSGRGNEQFF.

The V and J genes are TRBV7-9 and TRBJ2-1, with 11 nucleotides matching TRBD2. CDR1 is SEHNR and CDR2 is FQNEAQ in the germline V gene (reference sequence). V was clipped by 5 bases and J by 4 bases; unmatched bases: 13. This CDR3 comprises 18 residues. The CDR3 nucleotides read TGTGCCAGCAGCCGTGTGATTTTAGCGGGGGGGCCTTACAATGAGCAGTTCTTC. Its translation: CASSRVILAGGPYNEQFF.

The chain combines TRBV5-6 with TRBJ1-5, with D unresolved. CDR3 length: 13 residues. Between the trimmed V and J ends, which lost 4 bases and 0 bases, there was a span of 5 bases. Germline V gene lookup returns CDR1 SGHDT and CDR2 YYEEEE. The CDR3 DNA reads TGTGCCAGCAGCCGTCGTAGCAATCAGCCCCAGCATTTT. Its translation is CASSRRSNQPQHF.

This sequence joins TRBV4-1 and TRBJ1-4; D is perhaps TRBD1 (6 bases). This CDR3 region has 15 residues. CDR1 MGHRA and CDR2 YSYEKL come from the germline V gene. V dropped 0 bases and J dropped 7 bases, with 12 bases sitting between them. This CDR3 reads CASSQEEGGGEKLFF. In nucleotides, the CDR3 is TGCGCCAGCAGCCAAGAAGAAGGGGGGGGTGAAAAACTGTTTTTT.

This rearrangement joins TRBV28 to TRBJ1-1; D gene unclear. The CDR3 runs to 12 residues. The ends were cut back, 10 bases at V and 1 base at J, with 10 bases in the middle. Germline V gene sequence: CDR1 MDHEN, CDR2 SYDVKM. CDR3 in amino acids: CATSTENTEAFF. In DNA form, the CDR3 reads TGTGCCACCTCCACAGAGAACACTGAAGCTTTCTTT.

The chain combines TRBV11-3 with TRBJ2-3; 14 positions agree with TRBD2. Germline assignment: CDR1 SGHNT and CDR2 YENEEA. This CDR3 is built from 17 residues. V lost 3 bases to trimming and J lost 2 bases; unmatched junction nucleotides: 4. CDR3 coding DNA: TGTGCCAGCAGCTTCGGACTAGCGGGGGGACACACAGATACGCAGTATTTT. Translation gives CASSFGLAGGHTDTQYF.

The chain couples TRBV18 to TRBJ2-7; 12 bases map to TRBD1. Germline trimming cut 3 bases from V and 3 bases from J; bases unmatched to any gene: 9. The CDR3 is made up of 17 amino acids. Per germline, CDR1 KGHSH and CDR2 LQKENI. In nucleotides, the CDR3 is TGTGCCAGCTCACCGGGACAGGGGGCGGTAGAAGTCTACGAGCAGTACTTC. Protein product: CASSPGQGAVEVYEQYF.

This chain links TRBV7-9 with TRBJ1-4; D might be TRBD1 (5 bases). Germline assignment: CDR1 SEHNR and CDR2 FQNEAQ (reference sequence). This CDR3 has 17 residues. V dropped 5 bases and J dropped 0 bases, with 16 bases sitting between them. CDR3 in amino acids: CASSPLGRTATNEKLFF. The CDR3 DNA reads as TGTGCCAGCAGCCCCTTGGGGCGTACTGCAACTAATGAAAAACTGTTTTTT.

The J gene is TRBJ1-1, the V gene TRBV9; no clear D gene. From germline, CDR1 is SGDLS and CDR2 YYNGEE. This CDR3 is built from 13 residues. Trimming removed 7 bases from V and 1 base from J, with 11 bases in between. The chain's CDR3 is CASSRQPNTEAFF. In DNA form, the CDR3 reads TGTGCCAGCTCAAGACAACCGAACACTGAAGCTTTCTTT.